This passage covers 24 T cell receptor beta chains from one sample sequenced in a study of cytomegalovirus exposure and HLA in healthy donors. Both 60 Vbeta primers and 13 Jbeta primers went into the PCR. Generated by immunoSEQ multiplex PCR, the TCRdb table keeps only in-frame clones and is missing some. This table has 200,000 or so clones, 70% appearing once. Sequenced material: PBMCs. The receptors come from a middle-aged man in good health and CMV-seropositive.

This chain connects TRBV23-1 to TRBJ1-3, with TRBD1 matching over 8 bases. TRBV23-1 is known as an ORF, though its function is uncertain. J lost 2 bases, V lost 6 bases, and 9 bases had no gene match. This CDR3 spans 16 amino acids. CDR3 sequence: CASSRTDRGPGNTIYF. CDR3 coding DNA: TGCGCCAGCAGCCGGACTGACAGGGGACCTGGAAACACCATATATTTT.

The chain has TRBV28 and TRBJ2-5; TRBD2 matches at 8 bases. CDR3 length equals 13 residues. V lost 6 bases to trimming and J lost 2 bases; unmatched junction nucleotides: 2. The germline gives CDR1 MDHEN, CDR2 SYDVKM. The CDR3 nucleotides are TGTGCCAGCAGGTCGGGGGGGCAAGAGACCCAGTACTTC. Its translation: CASRSGGQETQYF. Full variable domain (remainder filled in from reference TRBV28 and TRBJ2-5): DVKVTQSSRYLVKRTGEKVFLECVQDMDHENMFWYRQDPGLGLRLIYFSYDVKMKEKGDIPEGYSVSREKKERFSLILESASTNQTSMYLCASRSGGQETQYFGPGTRLLVL.

J is TRBJ2-5 and V is TRBV7-3, with 10 bases matching TRBD2. The CDR3 has 14 residues. V was pared by 5 bases and J by 4 bases, with 4 bases of the junction left unmatched. Per the germline V gene, CDR1 is SGHTA and CDR2 is FQGTGA. The DNA of the CDR3 is TGTGCCAGCAGCCCACTAGCGGGACTAGAGACCCAGTACTTC. Translated, it gives CASSPLAGLETQYF.

J is TRBJ1-3 and V is TRBV7-9; D not resolved. CDR3 length: 14 amino acids. With 5 bases removed from V and 3 bases from J, the gap between germline ends came to 11 bases. Per germline, CDR1 SEHNR and CDR2 FQNEAQ (reference sequence). The CDR3 DNA sequence: TGTGCCAGCAGCACAGCCGCAGATGGAAACACCATATATTTT. Translating it yields CASSTAADGNTIYF.

This chain connects TRBV28 to TRBJ1-6, with D unclear. Looked up from germline, CDR1 is MDHEN and CDR2 is SYDVKM. The CDR3 spans 12 residues. Trimming took off 3 bases at V and 13 bases at J, with 10 bases between the two ends. This CDR3 is CASSFGSLPLHF. The CDR3 DNA reads TGTGCCAGCAGTTTCGGGTCGTTGCCCCTCCACTTT.

A few counts support this clone. This chain joins TRBV13 and TRBJ1-1, with D unclear. CDR1 is PRHDT and CDR2 is FYEKMQ in the germline V gene (reference sequence). The CDR3 is 13 amino acids. The V end was cut by 7 bases, the J end by 1 base, with 10 bases between. This chain's CDR3 is CASTRDPNTEAFF. The CDR3 region has the DNA TGTGCCAGCACACGGGATCCGAACACTGAAGCTTTCTTT.

This sequence joins TRBV25-1 and TRBJ2-5; TRBD2 might be the D (5 bases). The DNA end is more similar to TRBJ2-7, so the J call may be wrong. CDR1 MGHDK and CDR2 SYGVNS come from the germline V gene. The CDR3 covers 14 residues. CDR3 region: CASSEAGVPYEQYF. The CDR3 DNA reads as TGTGCCAGCAGTGAGGCGGGTGTCCCCTACGAGCAGTACTTC.

The chain carries TRBV6-4 and TRBJ1-6, with D tentatively TRBD1 (5 bases). The ends were cut back, 2 bases at V and 9 bases at J, with 11 bases in the middle. This CDR3 contains 14 residues. The germline gives CDR1 MRHNA, CDR2 SNTAGT. CDR3 nucleotide sequence: TGTGCCAGCAGTGACGTTTGGGGGGGTTCACCCCTCCACTTT. The encoded protein is CASSDVWGGSPLHF.

This clone has only one observation. The chain couples TRBV7-2 to TRBJ2-1; TRBD2 matches 12 bases. Losses at the gene ends were 6 bases for V and 7 bases for J; bases not matched to a gene: 7. This CDR3 is built from 15 residues. Per germline, CDR1 SGHTA and CDR2 FQGNSA. The CDR3 nucleotides read TGTGCCAGCAGTTTCCGGACTAGCGGGGCTAATGAGCAGTTCTTC. Translated, it gives CASSFRTSGANEQFF.

The chain has TRBV11-2 and TRBJ1-1; D gene unclear. The CDR3 runs to 12 residues. V lost 5 bases and J 2 bases, leaving 6 bases between the germline ends. Per germline, CDR1 SGHAT and CDR2 FQNNGV. Here the CDR3 DNA reads TGTGCCAGCAGCCCCCTTAACACTGAAGCTTTCTTT. It is translated as CASSPLNTEAFF.

The chain employs TRBV5-5 and TRBJ1-4; 10 nucleotides line up with TRBD1. CDR3 length: 14 amino acids. With V trimmed by 4 bases and J by 14 bases, 11 bases remained unmatched. The germline CDR1 and CDR2 sequences are SGHKS and YYEKEE (reference sequence). This CDR3 reads CASSPGQGPLVLFF. The CDR3 nucleotides are TGTGCCAGCAGCCCGGGACAGGGGCCCCTCGTTCTGTTTTTT.

The chain combines TRBV2 with TRBJ1-2; 8 bases are a match to TRBD1. Germline trimming cut 8 bases from V and 6 bases from J; bases unmatched to any gene: 14. This CDR3 has 15 residues. Germline CDR1 SNHLY, CDR2 FYNNEI. The CDR3 DNA reads TGTGCCAGCGGTAGGGATGACAGGGGATCGGATGGCTACACCTTC. Its protein product is CASGRDDRGSDGYTF.

V gene TRBV14 combines with J gene TRBJ2-2, with no clear D. CDR3 size: 13 residues. Germline V gene data show CDR1 as SGHDN and CDR2 as FVKESK. V was pared by 6 bases and J by 4 bases, with 9 bases between. The CDR3 loop is CASRSGFTGELFF. CDR3 bases: TGTGCCAGCAGATCAGGCTTCACCGGGGAGCTGTTTTTT.

V usage is TRBV7-2 and J usage is TRBJ1-2; 9 bases fit TRBD1. The CDR3 contains 15 residues. The germline V gene encodes CDR1 SGHTA and CDR2 FQGNSA. Trimming at V came to 5 bases and at J to 4 bases, leaving 8 bases not matched to a gene. The CDR3 coding sequence is TGTGCCAGCAGCCCCGCCCCGGGACAGGGCTATGGCTACACCTTC. Its translation: CASSPAPGQGYGYTF.

The chain uses TRBV11-3 and TRBJ2-5; 10 bases align to TRBD1. Germline loops: CDR1 SGHNT, CDR2 YENEEA. With 5 bases clipped from V and 5 bases from J, the junction kept 8 bases outside the gene matches. The CDR3 covers 15 residues. The CDR3 coding sequence is TGTGCCAGCAGCCCCCGGACAGGGGGGGTGGAGACCCAGTACTTC. This encodes CASSPRTGGVETQYF.

This chain uses TRBV25-1 with TRBJ2-3; perhaps TRBD2 as D (5 bases). V lost 8 bases to trimming and J lost 0 bases, with 21 bases between them. The CDR3 is 17 amino acids. The germline gives CDR1 MGHDK, CDR2 SYGVNS. This chain's CDR3 is CASRNAGVGLSTDTQYF. For the CDR3, the DNA is TGTGCCAGCCGGAACGCGGGTGTAGGGCTAAGCACAGATACGCAGTATTTT.

This clone was seen a handful of times. The rearrangement joins TRBV5-4 to TRBJ2-1; D remains ambiguous. Germline CDR1 reads SGHNT; CDR2 reads YYREEE (reference sequence). V lost 3 bases, J lost 4 bases, and 8 bases lay in between. The CDR3 spans 13 residues. The CDR3 nucleotides are TGTGCCAGCAGCTCCGGAGTGTACAATGAGCAGTTCTTC. Protein sequence: CASSSGVYNEQFF.

The V and J genes are TRBV5-1 and TRBJ1-4; no clear D. In germline, CDR1 is SGHRS, CDR2 YFSETQ. The CDR3 loop spans 19 amino acids. Trimming shortened V by 2 bases and J by 11 bases, and 31 bases separated the two germline ends. CDR3 in DNA: TGCGCCAGCAGCTTTGCCGTTCCACCCGCGACCGGCCCGTCGGGGAAACTGTTTTTT. As protein: CASSFAVPPATGPSGKLFF. Supplemented by reference TRBV5-1 and TRBJ1-4, the full variable domain reads KAGVTQTPRYLIKTRGQQVTLSCSPISGHRSVSWYQQTPGQGLQFLFEYFSETQRNKGNFPGRFSGRQFSNSRSEMNVSTLELGDSALYLCASSFAVPPATGPSGKLFFGSGTQLSVL.

This rearrangement joins TRBV7-6 to TRBJ2-7; D not certain. CDR1 is SGHVS, CDR2 FNYEAQ, per germline. V dropped 4 bases and J dropped 4 bases, with 11 bases sitting between them. The CDR3 covers 13 residues. The CDR3 spells CASSSPPRYEQYF. For the CDR3, the DNA is TGTGCCAGCAGCTCGCCACCCAGGTACGAGCAGTACTTC.

V is TRBV6-9 and J is TRBJ2-5; TRBD2 matches at 8 bases. The germline CDR1 and CDR2 sequences are MNHGY and SVAAGI. This CDR3 comprises 16 residues. The junction had 8 bases not matched to a gene; V was cut back by 2 bases and J by 3 bases. Written as DNA, the CDR3 is TGTGCCAGCAGTTATGCCCCGGGAGGGGATGAAGAGACCCAGTACTTC. It translates to CASSYAPGGDEETQYF.

The V gene is TRBV7-9, the J gene TRBJ1-2; no definite D call. The V and J ends lost 2 bases and 6 bases respectively, with 13 bases between them. The V gene's germline CDR1 is SEHNR and CDR2 FQNEAQ (reference sequence). The length of the CDR3 is 14 residues. The CDR3 DNA reads as TGTGCCAGCAGCTTAAATAGGGAGAGGAATGGCTACACCTTC. Translating gives CASSLNRERNGYTF.

This clone appeared a few times. The chain joins TRBV28 to TRBJ2-3; the D is unclear. Germline CDR1 and CDR2: MDHEN and SYDVKM. The V end lost 5 bases, the J end lost 3 bases, and 15 bases lay between the germline ends. There are 15 residues in the CDR3. CDR3 in DNA: TGTGCCAGCAGTAAAAGTGAGAGGTCTACAGATACGCAGTATTTT. It yields the protein CASSKSERSTDTQYF.

The rearrangement joins TRBV11-1 to TRBJ1-3; D gene ambiguous. CDR1 and CDR2 from the germline V gene are SGHAT and FQDESV (reference sequence). The CDR3 covers 14 residues. Trimming cost V 5 bases and J 3 bases, with 11 bases left between them. The CDR3 spells CASSLAGHGNTIYF. The CDR3 DNA reads as TGTGCCAGCAGCCTCGCGGGTCATGGAAACACCATATATTTT.

The J gene is TRBJ2-7, the V gene TRBV4-1, with TRBD2 matching over 8 bases. The CDR3 has 16 residues. The germline V gene has CDR1 MGHRA and CDR2 YSYEKL. The junction had 6 bases not matched to a gene; V was cut back by 1 base and J by 1 base. CDR3 sequence reads: CASSQGTSPLSYEQYF. CDR3 bases: TGCGCCAGCAGCCAAGGGACTAGCCCACTTTCCTACGAGCAGTACTTC.